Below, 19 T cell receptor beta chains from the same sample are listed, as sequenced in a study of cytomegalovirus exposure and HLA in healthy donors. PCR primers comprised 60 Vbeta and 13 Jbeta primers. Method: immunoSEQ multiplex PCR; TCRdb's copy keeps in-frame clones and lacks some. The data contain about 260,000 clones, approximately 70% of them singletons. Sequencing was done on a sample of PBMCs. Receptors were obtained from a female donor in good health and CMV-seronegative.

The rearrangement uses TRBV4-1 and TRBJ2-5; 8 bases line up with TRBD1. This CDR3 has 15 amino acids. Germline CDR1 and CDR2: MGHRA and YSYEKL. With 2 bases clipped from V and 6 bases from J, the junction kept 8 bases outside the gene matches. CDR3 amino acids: CASSQTGGPGQTQYF. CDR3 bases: TGCGCCAGCAGCCAAACAGGGGGACCCGGGCAGACCCAGTACTTC.

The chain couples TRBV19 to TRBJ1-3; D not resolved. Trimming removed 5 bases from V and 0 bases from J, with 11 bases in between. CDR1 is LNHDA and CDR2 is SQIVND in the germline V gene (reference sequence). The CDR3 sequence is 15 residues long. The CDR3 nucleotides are TGTGCCAGTAGTTCGGTCCGGGACTCTGGAAACACCATATATTTT. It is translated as CASSSVRDSGNTIYF.

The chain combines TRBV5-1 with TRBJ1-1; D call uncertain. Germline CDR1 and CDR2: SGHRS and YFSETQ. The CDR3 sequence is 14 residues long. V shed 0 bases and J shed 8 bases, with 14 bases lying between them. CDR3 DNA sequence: TGCGCCAGCAGCTTGGGCGTACTAGGAGTCGAAGCTTTCTTT. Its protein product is CASSLGVLGVEAFF.

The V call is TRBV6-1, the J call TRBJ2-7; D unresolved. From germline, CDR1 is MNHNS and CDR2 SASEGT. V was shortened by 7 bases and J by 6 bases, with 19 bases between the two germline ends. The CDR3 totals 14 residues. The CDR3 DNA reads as TGTGCCAGCATGGGCCGTGGAAAATCTGGCGAGCAGTACTTC. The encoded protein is CASMGRGKSGEQYF.

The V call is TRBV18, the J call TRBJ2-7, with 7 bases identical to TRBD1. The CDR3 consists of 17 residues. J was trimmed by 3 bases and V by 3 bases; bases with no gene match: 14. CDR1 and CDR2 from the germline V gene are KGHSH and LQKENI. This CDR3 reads CASSPRRTGVGNYEQYF. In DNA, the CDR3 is TGTGCCAGCTCACCCCGCAGGACAGGTGTGGGAAACTACGAGCAGTACTTC.

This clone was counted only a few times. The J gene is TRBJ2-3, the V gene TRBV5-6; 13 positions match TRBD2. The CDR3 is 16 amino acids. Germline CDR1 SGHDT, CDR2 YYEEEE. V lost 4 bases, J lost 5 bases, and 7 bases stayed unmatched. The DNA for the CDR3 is TGTGCCAGCAGCCCCCGACTAGCGGGAGGTGTAGATACGCAGTATTTT. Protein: CASSPRLAGGVDTQYF.

CDR3 in amino acids: CASSLGDGTDTQYF. DNA for the CDR3: TGTGCCAGCAGCTTAGGAGATGGCACAGATACGCAGTATTTT. The chain links TRBV11-2 to TRBJ2-3; no clear D. Germline V gene lookup returns CDR1 SGHAT and CDR2 FQNNGV. The CDR3 has 14 residues. V was shortened by 1 base and J by 1 base, with 6 bases between the two germline ends.

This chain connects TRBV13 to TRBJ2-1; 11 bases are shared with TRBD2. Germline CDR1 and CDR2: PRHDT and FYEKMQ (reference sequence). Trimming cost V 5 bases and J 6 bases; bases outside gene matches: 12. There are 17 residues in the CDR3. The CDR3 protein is CASSLTTSGKPPNEQFF. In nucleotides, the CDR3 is TGTGCCAGCAGCCTGACGACTAGCGGGAAACCACCCAATGAGCAGTTCTTC.

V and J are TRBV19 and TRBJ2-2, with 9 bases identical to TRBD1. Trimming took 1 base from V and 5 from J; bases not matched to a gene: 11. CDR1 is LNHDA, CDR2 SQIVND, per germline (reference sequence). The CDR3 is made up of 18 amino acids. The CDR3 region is CASSIATKTGGGTGELFF. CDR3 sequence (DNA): TGTGCCAGTAGTATAGCGACCAAGACAGGGGGAGGGACCGGGGAGCTGTTTTTT.

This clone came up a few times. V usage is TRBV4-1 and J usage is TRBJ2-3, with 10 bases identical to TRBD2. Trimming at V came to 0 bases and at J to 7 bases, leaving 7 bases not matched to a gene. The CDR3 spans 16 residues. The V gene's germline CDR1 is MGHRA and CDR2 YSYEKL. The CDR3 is CASSQDAAGGPYTQYF. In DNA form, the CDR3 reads TGCGCCAGCAGCCAAGATGCAGCGGGAGGGCCTTATACGCAGTATTTT.

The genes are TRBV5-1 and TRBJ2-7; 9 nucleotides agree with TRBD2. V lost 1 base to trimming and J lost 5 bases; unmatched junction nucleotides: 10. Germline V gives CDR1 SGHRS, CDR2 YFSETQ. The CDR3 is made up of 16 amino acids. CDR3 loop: CASSLNAAGGHNEQYF. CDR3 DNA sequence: TGCGCCAGCAGCTTGAACGCGGCGGGAGGGCATAACGAGCAGTACTTC.

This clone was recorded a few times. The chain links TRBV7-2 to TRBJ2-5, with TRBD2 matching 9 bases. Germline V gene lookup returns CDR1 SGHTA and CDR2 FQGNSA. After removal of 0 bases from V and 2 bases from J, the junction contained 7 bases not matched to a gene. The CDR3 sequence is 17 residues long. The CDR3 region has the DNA TGTGCCAGCAGCTTAGCGCGGGGGGGGCTACTACAAGAGACCCAGTACTTC. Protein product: CASSLARGGLLQETQYF.

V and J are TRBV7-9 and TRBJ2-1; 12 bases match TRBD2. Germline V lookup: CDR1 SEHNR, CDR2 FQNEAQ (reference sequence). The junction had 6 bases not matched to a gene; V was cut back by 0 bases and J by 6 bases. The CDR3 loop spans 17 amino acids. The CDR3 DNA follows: TGTGCCAGCAGCTTAGCTGGACTAGCGGGAAGGTTCAATGAGCAGTTCTTC. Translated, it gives CASSLAGLAGRFNEQFF.

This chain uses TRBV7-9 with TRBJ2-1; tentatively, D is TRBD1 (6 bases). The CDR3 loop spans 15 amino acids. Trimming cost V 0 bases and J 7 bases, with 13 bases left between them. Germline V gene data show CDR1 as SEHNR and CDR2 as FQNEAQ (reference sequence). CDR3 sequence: CASSLAGHQVNEQFF. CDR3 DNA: TGTGCCAGCAGCTTAGCGGGACACCAAGTGAATGAGCAGTTCTTC.

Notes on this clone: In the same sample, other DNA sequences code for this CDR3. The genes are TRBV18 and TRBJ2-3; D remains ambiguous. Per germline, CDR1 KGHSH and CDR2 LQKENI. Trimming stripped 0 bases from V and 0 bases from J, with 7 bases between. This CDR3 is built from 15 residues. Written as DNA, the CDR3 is TGTGCCAGCTCACCACCGAGCCGTAGCACAGATACGCAGTATTTT. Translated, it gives CASSPPSRSTDTQYF.

The CDR3 here is CASSQATGATEAFF. DNA for the CDR3: TGCGCCAGCAGCCAGGCCACAGGGGCGACTGAAGCTTTCTTT. The V call is TRBV4-1, the J call TRBJ1-1, with 7 bases identical to TRBD1. The J segment lost 5 bases and the V segment lost 3 bases, leaving 6 bases of the junction unmatched. This CDR3 has 14 amino acids. Germline V lookup: CDR1 MGHRA, CDR2 YSYEKL.

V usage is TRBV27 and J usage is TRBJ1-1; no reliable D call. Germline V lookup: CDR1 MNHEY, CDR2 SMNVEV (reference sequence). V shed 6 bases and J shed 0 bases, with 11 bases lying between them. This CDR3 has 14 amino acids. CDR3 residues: CASRVGGLNTEAFF. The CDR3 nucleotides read TGTGCCAGCAGGGTCGGAGGTTTGAACACTGAAGCTTTCTTT.

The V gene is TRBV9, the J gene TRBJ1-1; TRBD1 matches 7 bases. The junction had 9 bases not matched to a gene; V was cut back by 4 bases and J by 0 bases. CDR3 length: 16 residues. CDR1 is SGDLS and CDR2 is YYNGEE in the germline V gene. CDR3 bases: TGTGCCAGCAGCTCCACAGGGGCGAGGATGAACACTGAAGCTTTCTTT. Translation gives CASSSTGARMNTEAFF.

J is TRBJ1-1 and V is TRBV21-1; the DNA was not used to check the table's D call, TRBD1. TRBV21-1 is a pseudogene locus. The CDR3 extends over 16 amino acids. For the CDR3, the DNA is TGTGCCAGCAGCAAACAGGACAGGACCCCCACCATTGAAGCTTTCTTT. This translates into CASSKQDRTPTIEAFF.